This TCR beta chain was obtained from a study of cytomegalovirus exposure and HLA in healthy donors. Study outcomes and limitations: In a later analysis, an Asian-associated ancestry cluster reportedly showed fewer N-insertions than the roughly 690-donor mean.

The PCR made use of 60 Vbeta and 13 Jbeta primers. Sequencing used immunoSEQ multiplex PCR; TCRdb keeps in-frame clones, though not all of them. Here the sample spans fewer than 150,000 clones, 70% to 80% being singletons. V dropped 10 bases and J dropped 2 bases, with 15 bases sitting between them. CDR3 length: 15 amino acids. CDR1 and CDR2 (germline): MNHEY, SVGAGI. Turning to this clone: Its antigen is unidentified.

The V and J genes are TRBV6-5 and TRBJ2-6, with a possible D match to TRBD1 (6 bases). The material sequenced was PBMCs. The receptor comes from a male donor in good health and CMV-seronegative. The CDR3 here is CAIGAPGAGANVLTF. The CDR3, as DNA: TGTGCCATCGGGGCCCCAGGGGCTGGGGCCAACGTCCTGACTTTC.